This T cell receptor (beta chain) emerged from a study of blood T cell repertoires in COVID-19. In the original processing: Nucleated cell number was recorded as an estimate derived from reference gene primer amplification. Using immunoSEQ multiplex PCR, the repertoire was profiled, and TCRdb retains in-frame clones only, with some absent. The V and J calls and clone size come from that table; D and trimming were worked out from the DNA. The repertoire has 200,000 to 250,000 clones, 88% of them found once; the top ten carry about 4%. The participants were between about 18 and 90 years old and came from under 25 US areas. Cohorts were assigned according to the clinical history that participants reported. A COVID-19 case was met by exposed participants within 2 weeks before study entry. Between the trimmed V and J ends, which lost 2 bases and 0 bases, there was a span of 16 bases. The CDR3 extends over 17 amino acids. CDR1 and CDR2 from the germline V gene are SGHVS and FQNEAQ.

This TCR derives from a woman aged 25 to 39 who had been exposed to COVID-19. The rearrangement uses TRBV7-8 and TRBJ1-1; TRBD1 is a possible D gene (5 bases). The sequenced sample consisted of PBMCs or T cells enriched from blood (not recorded which). DNA of the CDR3: TGTGCCAGCAGCTTAAGTCACCAGGGATCCATGAACACTGAAGCTTTCTTT. Amino acids: CASSLSHQGSMNTEAFF.